Described below is a single TCR beta chain sequence and its context. Its antigen is as yet unknown. The data were taken from a study of shared clonotypes between healthy human individuals. Whole-study findings and limits: On the whole, naive subsets had larger estimated richness than memory subsets had. Read depth was anticipated to influence clonotype sharing among donors.

Sequencing used immunoSEQ multiplex PCR; TCRdb keeps in-frame clones, though not all of them. The repertoire holds millions of clones, approximately 94% seen once, with 0.9% to 1.4% in the top ten. CD8 cells regarded as naive lacked CD45RO, were positively chosen for CCR7, and omitted terminally differentiated effector memory CD45RA+ cells. Trimming left V 4 bases short and J 6 bases short, with 19 bases between. The CDR3 contains 16 residues. Germline values: CDR1 SGDLS, CDR2 YYNGEE. The chain couples TRBV9 to TRBJ2-2; D possibly corresponds to TRBD1 (5 bases). This receptor was obtained from a man aged 18 to 35 in good health. Sequencing was performed on naive CD8+ T cells sorted from blood. As DNA, the CDR3 is TGTGCCAGCAGCCCAGATCTGTGGGGCTCGGCCGGGGAGCTGTTTTTT. Translated: CASSPDLWGSAGELFF.